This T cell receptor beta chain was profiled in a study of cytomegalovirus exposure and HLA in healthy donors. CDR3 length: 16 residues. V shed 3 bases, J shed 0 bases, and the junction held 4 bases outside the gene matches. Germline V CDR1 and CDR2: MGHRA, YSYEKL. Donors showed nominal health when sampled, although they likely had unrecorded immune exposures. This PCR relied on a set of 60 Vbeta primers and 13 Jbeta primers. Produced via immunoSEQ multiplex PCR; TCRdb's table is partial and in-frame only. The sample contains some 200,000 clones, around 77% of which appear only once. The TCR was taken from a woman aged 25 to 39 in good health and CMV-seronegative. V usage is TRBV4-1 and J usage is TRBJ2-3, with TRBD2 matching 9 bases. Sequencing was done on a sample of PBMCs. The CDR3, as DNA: TGCGCCAGCAGCCATACTAGCGGGCCTAGCACAGATACGCAGTATTTT. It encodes CASSHTSGPSTDTQYF.